These 14 T cell receptor beta chains came from one sample sequenced in a study of T cells in women clearing cervical HPV infection. Sequencing was performed with immunoSEQ multiplex PCR; in TCRdb, only in-frame clones are kept and a portion is missing. The data show 40,000 or so clones, and the top ten clones hold around 5.5%. The sample was blood buffy coat. The receptors shown here come from a woman between 18 and 70 years old with a cervical HPV16 infection that either progressed to CIN3+ or cleared (not recorded which).

As regards this clone: The CDR3 is cut off 3 residues early in the read; its end comes from the germline J gene. V and J are TRBV7-2 and TRBJ2-1, with D unclear. V was trimmed by 6 bases and J by 9 bases, leaving 12 bases between them. This CDR3 comprises 12 residues. In germline, CDR1 is SGHTA, CDR2 FQGNSA. CDR3 protein: CASSFLVAEQFF. The CDR3 DNA, read in part, is TGTGCCAGCAGTTTTCTAGTTGCTGAG.

A word on this clone: The CDR3 end is not reached by the read, which stops 3 residues before it; the germline J gene fills it in. The chain carries TRBV29-1 and TRBJ2-1, with D possibly TRBD1 on 6 matching bases. In germline, CDR1 is SQVTM, CDR2 ANQGSEA. The CDR3 is made up of 13 amino acids. The V end was cut by 8 bases, the J end by 2 bases, with 13 bases between. The CDR3 bases that were read are TGCAGCTTTACAGGGATCGCCTACAATGAG. This sequence encodes CSFTGIAYNE. The complete CDR3 sequence is CSFTGIAYNEQFF.

Regarding this clone: The read stops 3 residues short of the end of the CDR3; the missing end is completed from the germline J gene. The chain carries TRBV10-2 and TRBJ2-7, with D tentatively TRBD1 (6 bases). The germline V and J ends were trimmed by 4 bases and 5 bases, with 12 bases remaining between them. This CDR3 has 13 amino acids. CDR1 and CDR2 from the germline V gene are WSHSY and SAAADI. Partial CDR3 DNA: TGCGCCAGCAGTGCCACAGGGATCAACGAG. It is translated as CASSATGINE. The complete CDR3 sequence is CASSATGINEQYF.

With regard to this clone: The read terminates 3 residues ahead of where the CDR3 ends, so the germline J gene completes it. The chain combines TRBV6-1 with TRBJ2-2; TRBD2 is a possible D gene (7 bases). Per the germline V gene, CDR1 is MNHNS and CDR2 is SASEGT. CDR3 length equals 18 residues. The CDR3 here is CASSERKGGTTGNSPLFF. The sequenced part of the CDR3 DNA is TGTGCCAGCAGTGAACGAAAGGGGGGGACGACTGGGAATTCACCG.

Points on this clone: The missing CDR3 end, 3 residues past where the read stops, is filled in from the germline J gene. The gene calls are TRBV5-1 and TRBJ2-3; TRBD1 agrees at 7 bases. The CDR3 covers 14 residues. Germline lookup yields CDR1 SGHRS and CDR2 YFSETQ. The CDR3 DNA, read in part, is TGCGCCAGCTCAAGACAGGGTTTCCAAGAGACG. Translated: CASSRQGFQET. The whole CDR3 region reads CASSRQGFQETQYF.

About this clone itself: The read stops 3 residues short of the end of the CDR3; the missing end is completed from the germline J gene. This sequence joins TRBV20-1 and TRBJ2-3, with D tentatively TRBD1 (6 bases). The CDR3 has 14 amino acids. The V end was cut by 1 base, the J end by 5 bases, with 13 bases between. Germline CDR1 is DFQATT and CDR2 is SNEGSKA (reference sequence). CDR3 loop: CSARVQGSVDTQYF. The CDR3 bases that were read are TGCAGTGCTAGAGTGCAGGGGTCGGTAGATACG.

To note about this clone: The observed sequence ends 3 residues before the CDR3 terminus, with the missing tail filled in from the germline J gene. The gene calls are TRBV5-4 and TRBJ2-1; 9 nucleotides align to TRBD1. From germline, CDR1 is SGHNT and CDR2 YYREEE (reference sequence). V gave up 3 bases and J gave up 5 bases; unmatched junction bases: 9. The CDR3 is 16 amino acids. The CDR3 sequence is CASSWGGDRVHNEQFF. CDR3 bases read: TGTGCCAGCAGCTGGGGAGGGGACAGGGTCCACAATGAG.

As for this clone: Read coverage stops 3 residues before the CDR3 terminus; the germline J gene supplies the remainder. The rearrangement links TRBV20-1 to TRBJ2-1, with D perhaps TRBD2 (6 bases). This CDR3 is 15 amino acids long. Trimming shortened V by 6 bases and J by 0 bases, and 15 bases separated the two germline ends. The germline V gene has CDR1 DFQATT and CDR2 SNEGSKA (reference sequence). CDR3 loop: CSASTSLNSYNEQFF. Partial CDR3 DNA: TGCAGTGCCAGTACTAGCCTGAACTCCTACAATGAG.

Worth noting for this clone: The read halts 3 residues ahead of the CDR3 end, with the missing end drawn from the germline J gene. The rearrangement joins TRBV28 to TRBJ2-1, with 8 bases lining up with TRBD2. CDR1 is MDHEN and CDR2 is SYDVKM in the germline V gene. J was trimmed by 0 bases and V by 8 bases; bases with no gene match: 15. The CDR3 is made up of 18 amino acids. The sequenced CDR3 bases are TGTGCCAGCGCCAGACTAGCGATTGGACGAAGCTCCTACAATGAG. Encoded protein: CASARLAIGRSSYNE. In full, the CDR3 reads CASARLAIGRSSYNEQFF.

On this clone: The read gets to within 3 residues of the CDR3 end, and the germline J gene fills in the rest. The V gene is TRBV9, the J gene TRBJ2-5, with a weak D call TRBD1 (5 bases). V was clipped by 4 bases and J by 7 bases, with 14 bases between them. The CDR3 length is 13 residues. Germline CDR1 SGDLS, CDR2 YYNGEE. The part of the CDR3 DNA that was read is TGTGCCAGCAGCCCCCCGAACCAGGGGACC. Its translation is CASSPPNQGT. The whole CDR3 reads CASSPPNQGTQYF.

As regards this clone: The read stops 3 residues short of the end of the CDR3; the missing end is completed from the germline J gene. The genes are TRBV7-6 and TRBJ2-1; 10 nucleotides line up with TRBD2. CDR3 length equals 15 residues. CDR1 is SGHVS and CDR2 is FNYEAQ in the germline V gene. Germline trimming cut 8 bases from V and 4 bases from J; bases unmatched to any gene: 8. CDR3 in amino acids: CASGQGAGGYNEQFF. The CDR3 DNA, read in part, is TGTGCCAGCGGCCAAGGAGCGGGAGGGTACAATGAG.

As regards this clone: The CDR3 goes on 3 residues after the read ends, and that part is filled in from the germline J gene. The V call is TRBV7-9, the J call TRBJ1-2; D uncertain. There are 14 residues in the CDR3. Per the germline V gene, CDR1 is SEHNR and CDR2 is FQNEAQ (reference sequence). The CDR3 DNA, read in part, is TGTGCCAGCAGCGCCTCCACTAGCACAGATACC. Protein sequence: CASSASTSTDT. The whole CDR3 is CASSASTSTDTYTF. The full variable domain, with the rest looked up from reference TRBV7-9 and TRBJ1-2, is DTGVSQNPRHKITKRGQNVTFRCDPISEHNRLYWYRQTLGQGPEFLTYFQNEAQLEKSRLLSDRFSAERPKGSFSTLEIQRTEQGDSAMYLCASSASTSTDTYTFGSGTRLTVV.

Notes on this clone: The read falls 3 residues short of the CDR3 end, and the missing part is taken from the germline J gene. This chain uses TRBV5-6 with TRBJ2-7; 9 positions agree with TRBD2. This CDR3 has 14 residues. J gave up 3 bases and V 0 bases, and 1 base lay outside the gene matches. The germline CDR1 and CDR2 sequences are SGHDT and YYEEEE. The CDR3 DNA, read in part, is TGTGCCAGCAGCTTGGGAGCGGGAGGCTACGAG. Its translation: CASSLGAGGYE. The full CDR3 sequence reads CASSLGAGGYEQYF.

Turning to this clone: The read ends 3 residues shy of where the CDR3 ends; the end is completed using the germline J gene. V gene TRBV23-1 combines with J gene TRBJ1-1; D gene unclear. TRBV23-1 is identified as an open reading frame with a role that is uncertain. The CDR3 has 15 amino acids. Trimming cost V 1 base and J 1 base, with 10 bases left between them. CDR3 DNA (partial): TGCGCCAGCAGTCAATACCGGACTGCGAACACTGAA. Protein product: CASSQYRTANTE. The whole CDR3 is CASSQYRTANTEAFF.